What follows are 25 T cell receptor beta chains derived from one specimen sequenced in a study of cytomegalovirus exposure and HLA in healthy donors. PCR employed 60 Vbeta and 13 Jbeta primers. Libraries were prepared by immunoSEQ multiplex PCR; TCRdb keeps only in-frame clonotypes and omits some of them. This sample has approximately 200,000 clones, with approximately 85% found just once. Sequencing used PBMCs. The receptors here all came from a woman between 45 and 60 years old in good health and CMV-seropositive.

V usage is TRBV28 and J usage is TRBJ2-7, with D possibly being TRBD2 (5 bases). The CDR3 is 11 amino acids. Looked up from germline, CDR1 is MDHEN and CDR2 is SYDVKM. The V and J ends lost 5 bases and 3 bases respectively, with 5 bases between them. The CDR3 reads CASSGLYEQYF. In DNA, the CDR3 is TGTGCCAGCAGTGGACTCTACGAGCAGTACTTC.

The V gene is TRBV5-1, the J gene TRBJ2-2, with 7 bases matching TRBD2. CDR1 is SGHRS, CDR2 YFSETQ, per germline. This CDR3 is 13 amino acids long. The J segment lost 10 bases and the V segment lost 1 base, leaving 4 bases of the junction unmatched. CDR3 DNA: TGCGCCAGCAGCTTGTCGGGAGGAGAGGAGCTGTTTTTT. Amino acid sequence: CASSLSGGEELFF.

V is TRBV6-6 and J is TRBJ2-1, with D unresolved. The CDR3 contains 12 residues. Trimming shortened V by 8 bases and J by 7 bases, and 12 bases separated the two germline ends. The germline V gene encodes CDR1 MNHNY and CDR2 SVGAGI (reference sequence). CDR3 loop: CASGRSGNEQFF. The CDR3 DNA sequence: TGTGCCAGCGGCAGGTCAGGAAATGAGCAGTTCTTC.

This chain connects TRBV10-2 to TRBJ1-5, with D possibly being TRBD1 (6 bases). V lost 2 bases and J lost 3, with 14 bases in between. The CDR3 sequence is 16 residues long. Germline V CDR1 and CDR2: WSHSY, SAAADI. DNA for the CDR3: TGCGCCAGCAGTGAGGGGTATGGACAGTCCAATCAGCCCCAGCATTTT. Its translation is CASSEGYGQSNQPQHF.

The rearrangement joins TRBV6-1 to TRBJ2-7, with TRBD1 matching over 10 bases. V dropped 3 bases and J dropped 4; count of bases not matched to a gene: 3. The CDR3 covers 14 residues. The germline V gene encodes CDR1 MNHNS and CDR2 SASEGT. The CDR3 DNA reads TGTGCCAGCAGTGAGCCGGGACAGGGGTACGAGCAGTACTTC. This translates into CASSEPGQGYEQYF.

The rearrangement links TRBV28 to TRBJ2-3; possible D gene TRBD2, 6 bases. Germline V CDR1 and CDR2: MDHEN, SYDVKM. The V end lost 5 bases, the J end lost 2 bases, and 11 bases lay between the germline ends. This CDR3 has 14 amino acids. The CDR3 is CASSVAGYTDTQYF. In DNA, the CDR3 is TGTGCCAGCAGTGTCGCGGGGTACACAGATACGCAGTATTTT.

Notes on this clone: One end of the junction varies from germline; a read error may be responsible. The CDR3 here is CASSDAGFGTYEQYF. The CDR3, as DNA: TGTGCCAGCAGTGATGCGGGGTTTGGGACCTACGAGCAGTACTTC. The chain carries TRBV10-3 and TRBJ2-7; tentatively, D is TRBD2 (6 bases). Looked up from germline, CDR1 is ENHRY and CDR2 is SYGVKD. This CDR3 has 15 amino acids.

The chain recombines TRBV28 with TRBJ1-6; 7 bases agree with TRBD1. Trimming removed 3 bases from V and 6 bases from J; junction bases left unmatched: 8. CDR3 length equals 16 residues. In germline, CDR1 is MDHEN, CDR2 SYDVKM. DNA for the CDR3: TGTGCCAGCAGTTTCTCCCTCCGGGACAGTAATTCACCCCTCCACTTT. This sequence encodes CASSFSLRDSNSPLHF.

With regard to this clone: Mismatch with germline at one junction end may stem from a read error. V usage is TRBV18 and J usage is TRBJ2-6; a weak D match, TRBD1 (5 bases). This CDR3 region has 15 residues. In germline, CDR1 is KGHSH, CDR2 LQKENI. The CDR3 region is CASSPISSGANGLTF. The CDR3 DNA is TGTGCCAGCTCACCAATCAGCTCTGGGGCCAACGGCCTGACTTTC.

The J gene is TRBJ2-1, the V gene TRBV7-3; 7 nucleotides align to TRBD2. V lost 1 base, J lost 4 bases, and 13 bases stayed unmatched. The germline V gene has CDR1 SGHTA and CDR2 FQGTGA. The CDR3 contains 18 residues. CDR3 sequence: CASSLIFGGKREYNEQFF. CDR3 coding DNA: TGTGCCAGCAGCTTAATATTCGGTGGGAAGCGGGAATACAATGAGCAGTTCTTC.

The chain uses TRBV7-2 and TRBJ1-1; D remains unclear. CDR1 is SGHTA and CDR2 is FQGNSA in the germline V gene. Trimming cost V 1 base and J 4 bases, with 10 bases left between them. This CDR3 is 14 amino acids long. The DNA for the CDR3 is TGTGCCAGCAGCTTAGACCCGTCGGGCACTGAAGCTTTCTTT. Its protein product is CASSLDPSGTEAFF.

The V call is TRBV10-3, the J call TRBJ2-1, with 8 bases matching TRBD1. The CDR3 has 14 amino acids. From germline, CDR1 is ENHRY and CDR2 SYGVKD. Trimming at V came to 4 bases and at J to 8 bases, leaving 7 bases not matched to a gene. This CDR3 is CAISAVAGGYEQFF. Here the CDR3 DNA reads TGTGCCATCAGTGCTGTAGCAGGGGGCTATGAGCAGTTCTTC.

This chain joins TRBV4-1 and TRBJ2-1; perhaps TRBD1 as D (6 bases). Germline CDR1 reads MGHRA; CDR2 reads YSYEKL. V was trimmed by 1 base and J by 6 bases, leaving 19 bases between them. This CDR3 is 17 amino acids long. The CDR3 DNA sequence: TGCGCCAGCAGCCAAGTGACCTTCTTACAGGGTTTCAATGAGCAGTTCTTC. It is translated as CASSQVTFLQGFNEQFF.

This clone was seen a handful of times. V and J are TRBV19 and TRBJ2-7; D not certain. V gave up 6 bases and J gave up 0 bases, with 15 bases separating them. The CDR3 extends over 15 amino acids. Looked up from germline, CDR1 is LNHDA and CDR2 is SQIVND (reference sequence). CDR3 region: CASREGGPLSYEQYF. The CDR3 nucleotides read TGTGCCAGTAGGGAAGGTGGGCCCCTCTCCTACGAGCAGTACTTC.

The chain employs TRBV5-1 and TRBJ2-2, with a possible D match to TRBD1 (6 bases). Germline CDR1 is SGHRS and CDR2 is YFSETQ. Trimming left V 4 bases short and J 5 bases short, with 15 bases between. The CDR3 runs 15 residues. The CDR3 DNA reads TGCGCCAGCAGCCAACGGGACAATTGGACCGGGGAGCTGTTTTTT. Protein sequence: CASSQRDNWTGELFF.

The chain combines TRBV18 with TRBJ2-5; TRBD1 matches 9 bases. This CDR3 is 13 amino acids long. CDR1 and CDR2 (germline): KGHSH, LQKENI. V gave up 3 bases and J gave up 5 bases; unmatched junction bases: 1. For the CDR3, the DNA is TGTGCCAGCTCACCCGGGACAGGGGAGACCCAGTACTTC. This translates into CASSPGTGETQYF.

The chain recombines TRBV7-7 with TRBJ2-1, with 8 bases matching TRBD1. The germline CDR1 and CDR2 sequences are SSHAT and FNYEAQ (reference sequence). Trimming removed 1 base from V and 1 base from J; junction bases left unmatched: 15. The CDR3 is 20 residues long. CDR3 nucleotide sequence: TGTGCCAGCAGCTTAGGATGGTCACAGGGGGAAAACGGGTCCTACAATGAGCAGTTCTTC. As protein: CASSLGWSQGENGSYNEQFF.

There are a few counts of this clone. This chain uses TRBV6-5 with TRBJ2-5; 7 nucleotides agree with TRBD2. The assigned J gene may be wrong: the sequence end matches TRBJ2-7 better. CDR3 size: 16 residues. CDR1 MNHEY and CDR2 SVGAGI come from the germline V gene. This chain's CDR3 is CASSYSSKGLAYEQYF. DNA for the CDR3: TGTGCCAGCAGTTACTCGAGTAAAGGACTAGCCTACGAGCAGTACTTC.

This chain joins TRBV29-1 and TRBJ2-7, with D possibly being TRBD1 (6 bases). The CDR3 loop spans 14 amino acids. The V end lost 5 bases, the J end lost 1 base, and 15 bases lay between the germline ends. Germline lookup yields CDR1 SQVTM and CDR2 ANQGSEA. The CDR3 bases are TGCAGCGTTTTACCACAGGACAGATCCTACGAGCAGTACTTC. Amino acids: CSVLPQDRSYEQYF.

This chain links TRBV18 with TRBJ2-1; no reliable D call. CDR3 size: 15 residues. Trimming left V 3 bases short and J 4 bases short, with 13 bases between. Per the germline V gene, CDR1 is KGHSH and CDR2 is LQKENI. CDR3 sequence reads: CASSPYSYSYNEQFF. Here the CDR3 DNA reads TGTGCCAGCTCACCGTATTCATACAGTTACAATGAGCAGTTCTTC.

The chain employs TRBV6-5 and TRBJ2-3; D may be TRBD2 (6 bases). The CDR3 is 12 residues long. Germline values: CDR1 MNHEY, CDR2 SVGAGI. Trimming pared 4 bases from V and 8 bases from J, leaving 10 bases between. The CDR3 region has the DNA TGTGCCAGCAGTTCGCTCGGGGGTACGCAGTATTTT. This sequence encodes CASSSLGGTQYF.

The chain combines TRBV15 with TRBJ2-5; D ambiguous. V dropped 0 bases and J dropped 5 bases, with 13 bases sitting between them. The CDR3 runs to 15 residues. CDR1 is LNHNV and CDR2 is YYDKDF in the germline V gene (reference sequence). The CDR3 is CATSRDPVAWETQYF. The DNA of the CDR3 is TGTGCCACCAGCAGAGATCCAGTAGCCTGGGAGACCCAGTACTTC.

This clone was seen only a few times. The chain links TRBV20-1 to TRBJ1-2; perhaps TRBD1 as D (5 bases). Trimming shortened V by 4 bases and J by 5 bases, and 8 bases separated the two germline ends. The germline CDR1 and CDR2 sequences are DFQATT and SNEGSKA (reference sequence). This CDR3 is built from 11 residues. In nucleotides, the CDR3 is TGCAGTGCTATGCAGGGTTATGGCTACACCTTC. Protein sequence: CSAMQGYGYTF.

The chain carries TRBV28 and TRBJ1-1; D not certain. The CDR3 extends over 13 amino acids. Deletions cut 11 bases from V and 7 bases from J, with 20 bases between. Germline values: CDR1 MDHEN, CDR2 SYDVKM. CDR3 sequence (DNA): TGTGCCGCTTTCAGGCTCCTCCCCTATGAAGCTTTCTTT. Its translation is CAAFRLLPYEAFF.

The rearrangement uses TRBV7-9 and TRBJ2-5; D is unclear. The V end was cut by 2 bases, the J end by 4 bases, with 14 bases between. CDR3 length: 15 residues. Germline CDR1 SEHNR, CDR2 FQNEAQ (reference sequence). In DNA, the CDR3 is TGTGCCAGCAGCTTATCCCTAGGTATAATAGAGACCCAGTACTTC. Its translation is CASSLSLGIIETQYF.